This T cell receptor (beta chain) comes out of a study of T cells in Graves' hyperthyroidism and ophthalmopathy. Overall study findings and caveats: Ophthalmopathy was predicted by the model a median of about 6.7 months ahead of onset.

For this clonotype: Its antigen is unknown.

Amplification yielded TCR beta CDR3 regions, with RNA transcripts as the source. The study used the HTBI primer set for a first-round RT-PCR of the TCR CDR3. TCRdb passed the multiplex PCR reads through MiXCR, listing each CDR3 protein once. This table holds about 600,000 distinct CDR3 sequences, about 16% found once. The V segment lost 5 bases and the J segment 9 bases; nucleotides outside the gene matches: 16. The length of the CDR3 is 16 residues. Germline V gene sequence: CDR1 SGHAT, CDR2 FQNNGV. The receptor comes from a woman aged 40 to 50 with Graves' ophthalmopathy. Material for sequencing was blood. The chain recombines TRBV11-2 with TRBJ2-1; 7 nucleotides agree with TRBD2. The CDR3 nucleotides read TGTGCCAGCAGCGCGAGAAATGTGCGGGAGAGGGCTGAGCAGTTCTTC. Protein: CASSARNVRERAEQFF.